This T cell receptor beta chain appears in the sequencing data of a study of cytomegalovirus exposure and HLA in healthy donors. Broader study findings: HLA alleles were associated with 15,000 to 20,000 TCR beta sequences in a later analysis at 0.05 false discovery rate.

Comment on this clone: Its antigen is as yet unknown.

Germline assignment: CDR1 MDHEN and CDR2 SYDVKM. The CDR3 sequence is 14 residues long. The ends lost 6 bases at V and 9 bases at J; junction bases unmatched: 3. With 60 Vbeta and 13 Jbeta primers, the PCR was carried out. Sequencing was performed with immunoSEQ multiplex PCR; in TCRdb, only in-frame clones are kept and a portion is missing. Counted here are almost 200,000 clones, 75% to 85% occurring once; the ten biggest clones make up around 0.4%. This clonotype originated in a male donor in good health and CMV-seropositive. The chain joins TRBV28 to TRBJ2-1; 15 bases map to TRBD2. Sequencing was done on a sample of PBMCs. CDR3 sequence reads: CASREGLAGGEQFF. The CDR3 nucleotides read TGTGCCAGCAGGGAGGGACTAGCGGGAGGTGAGCAGTTCTTC.